Each of the 30 T cell receptor beta chains below was sequenced from the same sample in a study of cytomegalovirus exposure and HLA in healthy donors (dated by TCRdb to about 2017). The library came from the immunoSEQ multiplex PCR assay. A mixture of 60 forward primers for TCR Vbeta segments and 13 reverse primers for TCR Jbeta segments was used in the multiplex PCR. The immuneACCESS repertoire file appears here via TCRdb, limited to in-frame rearrangements. These files lack a portion of the clones; in checked studies, under half of the deficit traces to unresolved V genes, and the cause of the others is not known. The sample table shows 210,000 or so clones, and about 83% are seen once. Around 15% of the sample is taken by the ten largest. Specimen: PBMCs. The receptors originated from a man in his forties or fifties in good health and CMV-seronegative.

The V and J genes are TRBV19 and TRBJ2-3; no firm D call. Germline CDR1 is LNHDA and CDR2 is SQIVND (reference sequence). The CDR3 runs 16 residues. Trimming took 6 bases from V and 0 from J, leaving 16 bases between them. This chain's CDR3 is CASSLGGRISTDTQYF. The CDR3 bases are TGTGCCAGTAGCCTTGGCGGTAGAATTAGCACAGATACGCAGTATTTT.

The rearrangement joins TRBV13 to TRBJ2-6; TRBD2 agrees at 8 bases. Per the germline V gene, CDR1 is PRHDT and CDR2 is FYEKMQ (reference sequence). The CDR3 spans 16 residues. J was trimmed by 0 bases and V by 5 bases; bases with no gene match: 3. This chain's CDR3 is CASSAGTSSGANVLTF. DNA of the CDR3: TGTGCCAGCAGCGCCGGGACTAGCTCTGGGGCCAACGTCCTGACTTTC.

The CDR3: CASSGPTDRGRIDEQFF. CDR3 coding DNA: TGTGCCAGCAGTGGACCTACGGACAGGGGGCGCATCGATGAGCAGTTCTTC. The chain combines TRBV6-1 with TRBJ2-1; TRBD1 aligns across 11 bases. Per the germline V gene, CDR1 is MNHNS and CDR2 is SASEGT. The CDR3 runs 17 residues. J gave up 8 bases and V 4 bases, and 13 bases lay outside the gene matches.

Details on this clone: The junction does not match germline at one end; this may be a read error. J is TRBJ1-2 and V is TRBV18; 7 bases agree with TRBD1. This CDR3 spans 15 amino acids. Germline CDR1 reads KGHSH; CDR2 reads LQKENI. The CDR3 loop reads CASSPRQGGGGGYTF. The CDR3, as DNA: TGTGCCAGCTCACCACGACAGGGCGGAGGGGGTGGCTATACCTTC.

DNA of the CDR3: TGTGCCAGCAGCGTTCGGGGAACGGGCTACACCTTC. Translated, it gives CASSVRGTGYTF. The chain links TRBV6-5 to TRBJ1-2, with D hard to call. The CDR3 runs to 12 residues. Germline assignment: CDR1 MNHEY and CDR2 SVGAGI. V was shortened by 6 bases and J by 8 bases, with 13 bases between the two germline ends.

This clone was picked up one time. The chain carries TRBV5-1 and TRBJ2-7; D call uncertain. The V end lost 0 bases, the J end lost 0 bases, and 13 bases lay between the germline ends. Germline CDR1 reads SGHRS; CDR2 reads YFSETQ. This CDR3 has 16 amino acids. The DNA for the CDR3 is TGCGCCAGCAGCTTGGTGCGAGCCCCTCACTCCTACGAGCAGTACTTC. As protein: CASSLVRAPHSYEQYF.

The chain combines TRBV25-1 with TRBJ1-4; 11 bases align to TRBD1. Trimming at V came to 10 bases and at J to 8 bases, leaving 12 bases not matched to a gene. The CDR3 covers 15 residues. Germline V gives CDR1 MGHDK, CDR2 SYGVNS. The CDR3 DNA reads TGTGCCACTTCTGAACTGGGACAGGGGGACGAAAAACTGTTTTTT. Amino acids: CATSELGQGDEKLFF.

This chain joins TRBV18 and TRBJ1-2; D perhaps matches TRBD1 (5 bases). CDR1 KGHSH and CDR2 LQKENI come from the germline V gene. V was shortened by 5 bases and J by 4 bases, with 11 bases between the two germline ends. The CDR3 is 13 amino acids. In nucleotides, the CDR3 is TGTGCCAGCTCAGGGACTGAAACCTATGGCTACACCTTC. It specifies CASSGTETYGYTF.

This clone was seen a handful of times. This chain joins TRBV19 and TRBJ1-5; D remains ambiguous. The CDR3 loop spans 15 amino acids. V lost 1 base and J lost 7, with 14 bases in between. Germline lookup yields CDR1 LNHDA and CDR2 SQIVND (reference sequence). The CDR3 sequence is CASSIVSGPGQPQHF. As DNA, the CDR3 is TGTGCCAGTAGTATAGTATCAGGTCCGGGGCAGCCCCAGCATTTT.

This clone was recorded only once. The chain carries TRBV5-1 and TRBJ2-5, with TRBD2 matching over 7 bases. V lost 6 bases and J lost 2; bases outside the gene matches: 10. Per germline, CDR1 SGHRS and CDR2 YFSETQ. The CDR3 is 15 residues long. The CDR3 DNA reads TGCGCCAGCAACCTGGGACTACCCAGTCAAGAGACCCAGTACTTC. Translated, it gives CASNLGLPSQETQYF. The variable domain in full, with the rest retrieved from reference TRBV5-1 and TRBJ2-5, is KAGVTQTPRYLIKTRGQQVTLSCSPISGHRSVSWYQQTPGQGLQFLFEYFSETQRNKGNFPGRFSGRQFSNSRSEMNVSTLELGDSALYLCASNLGLPSQETQYFGPGTRLLVL.

The sample holds a few counts of this clone. The chain links TRBV5-1 to TRBJ1-1; weak D call: TRBD1 (5 bases). V was clipped by 4 bases and J by 4 bases, with 17 bases between them. Germline assignment: CDR1 SGHRS and CDR2 YFSETQ. The length of the CDR3 is 15 residues. The CDR3 protein is CASSISEGALTEAFF. CDR3 bases: TGCGCCAGCAGCATCTCCGAAGGGGCCCTCACTGAAGCTTTCTTT.

This chain connects TRBV30 to TRBJ2-5, with D perhaps TRBD1 (6 bases). The CDR3 sequence is 14 residues long. Trimming stripped 5 bases from V and 4 bases from J, with 17 bases between. The germline V gene encodes CDR1 GTSNPN and CDR2 SVGIG (reference sequence). The CDR3 here is CAWVSDRRGETQYF. The CDR3 DNA follows: TGTGCCTGGGTCTCCGACAGGCGAGGAGAGACCCAGTACTTC.

The gene calls are TRBV5-1 and TRBJ1-1, with D perhaps TRBD1 (6 bases). Trimming stripped 4 bases from V and 4 bases from J, with 20 bases between. The germline gives CDR1 SGHRS, CDR2 YFSETQ. There are 16 residues in the CDR3. The CDR3 sequence: CASSLTGYGVSTEAFF. The CDR3 DNA sequence: TGCGCCAGCAGCCTCACAGGGTACGGGGTAAGCACTGAAGCTTTCTTT.

The CDR3 here is CSAGRGLPEENIQYF. Here the CDR3 DNA reads TGCAGCGCGGGCCGAGGCCTGCCGGAGGAAAACATTCAGTACTTC. V is TRBV29-1 and J is TRBJ2-4, with D possibly TRBD2 on 5 matching bases. The CDR3 consists of 15 residues. Germline lookup yields CDR1 SQVTM and CDR2 ANQGSEA. V was shortened by 7 bases and J by 5 bases, with 21 bases between the two germline ends.

As for this clone: One end of the junction is discordant with germline, which a read error may explain. J is TRBJ2-7 and V is TRBV7-9; 8 bases are a match to TRBD1. The germline V gene encodes CDR1 SEHNR and CDR2 FQNEAQ (reference sequence). The CDR3 has 15 residues. DNA of the CDR3: TGTTCCAGCAGCCCCGACAGGGGATCTTACTACGAGCAGTACTTC. Its protein product is CSSSPDRGSYYEQYF.

V and J are TRBV5-1 and TRBJ2-1; TRBD2 aligns across 7 bases. This CDR3 spans 15 amino acids. With V trimmed by 4 bases and J by 7 bases, 11 bases remained unmatched. From germline, CDR1 is SGHRS and CDR2 YFSETQ. CDR3 bases: TGCGCCAGCAGCCCCCAGGTAGCGGGCAATAATGAGCAGTTCTTC. Protein: CASSPQVAGNNEQFF.

This rearrangement joins TRBV10-3 to TRBJ1-2; D not resolved. Germline CDR1 is ENHRY and CDR2 is SYGVKD. Deletions cut 10 bases from V and 6 bases from J, with 12 bases between. The CDR3 length is 11 residues. The CDR3 DNA reads TGTGCCAGTGGAGGGATGGATGGCTACACCTTC. This translates into CASGGMDGYTF.

This chain links TRBV15 with TRBJ2-4, with D unresolved. Looked up from germline, CDR1 is LNHNV and CDR2 is YYDKDF (reference sequence). Trimming removed 5 bases from V and 1 base from J, with 12 bases in between. This CDR3 is built from 15 residues. CDR3 in DNA: TGTGCCACCAGCTTACCCCACGGGGCCAAAAACATTCAGTACTTC. Amino acid sequence: CATSLPHGAKNIQYF.

The chain couples TRBV7-9 to TRBJ2-7; the match to TRBD1 covers 8 bases. V trimming: 10 bases; J trimming: 9 bases; junction bases outside the gene matches: 8. The CDR3 totals 11 residues. Germline loops: CDR1 SEHNR, CDR2 FQNEAQ (reference sequence). The DNA of the CDR3 is TGTGCCACCGCGGACAGGGCTGGGCAGTACTTC. It codes for CATADRAGQYF.

V gene TRBV18 combines with J gene TRBJ1-1, with TRBD1 identical over 8 bases. Germline assignment: CDR1 KGHSH and CDR2 LQKENI. The CDR3 extends over 14 amino acids. V was clipped by 4 bases and J by 5 bases; unmatched bases: 6. The chain's CDR3 is CASSQQGDGTEAFF. The CDR3 nucleotides read TGTGCCAGCTCACAACAGGGGGATGGAACTGAAGCTTTCTTT.

This sequence joins TRBV2 and TRBJ1-2; 11 nucleotides match TRBD1. V shed 3 bases and J 7 bases; nucleotides not matched to a gene: 10. Germline V gene lookup returns CDR1 SNHLY and CDR2 FYNNEI. The CDR3 totals 16 residues. As DNA, the CDR3 is TGTGCCAGCAGTGATCTTAGCGGACAGGGGGCGGTTGGCTACACCTTC. Protein product: CASSDLSGQGAVGYTF.

The genes are TRBV11-2 and TRBJ2-7, with D tentatively TRBD2 (6 bases). This CDR3 contains 14 residues. The germline V and J ends were trimmed by 3 bases and 0 bases, with 9 bases remaining between them. Germline CDR1 and CDR2: SGHAT and FQNNGV. CDR3 sequence reads: CASSFREISYEQYF. CDR3 nucleotides: TGTGCCAGCAGCTTTCGGGAGATCTCCTACGAGCAGTACTTC.

This chain links TRBV27 with TRBJ2-7; TRBD1 aligns across 9 bases. CDR3 length: 15 residues. V gave up 6 bases and J gave up 3 bases; unmatched junction bases: 9. The germline CDR1 and CDR2 sequences are MNHEY and SMNVEV (reference sequence). Here the CDR3 DNA reads TGTGCCAGCAGAACGGCGGGACAGGGCTTCTACGAGCAGTACTTC. Translated: CASRTAGQGFYEQYF.

J is TRBJ2-1 and V is TRBV5-1; TRBD2 agrees at 12 bases. Trimming at V came to 3 bases and at J to 4 bases, leaving 11 bases not matched to a gene. The CDR3 has 18 residues. Germline V gives CDR1 SGHRS, CDR2 YFSETQ. CDR3 sequence reads: CASSSYQVTSGGYNEQFF. In nucleotides, the CDR3 is TGCGCCAGCAGCTCCTACCAAGTGACTAGCGGGGGTTACAATGAGCAGTTCTTC.

The chain combines TRBV5-5 with TRBJ2-2; possible D gene TRBD1, 6 bases. CDR1 is SGHKS, CDR2 YYEKEE, per germline (reference sequence). The CDR3 contains 15 residues. V lost 1 base and J lost 7, with 14 bases in between. The CDR3 DNA reads as TGTGCCAGCAGCTTGAGGACAGCAGGAGTCGGGGAGCTGTTTTTT. Translation gives CASSLRTAGVGELFF.

This clone has a single count. The chain joins TRBV19 to TRBJ1-2; TRBD1 agrees at 9 bases. Germline CDR1 and CDR2: LNHDA and SQIVND (reference sequence). CDR3 size: 15 residues. V was pared by 6 bases and J by 4 bases, with 9 bases of the junction left unmatched. CDR3 sequence: CASRPVTGGTYGYTF. The CDR3 DNA follows: TGTGCCAGTAGACCCGTCACAGGGGGCACCTATGGCTACACCTTC. Full variable domain (missing parts from reference TRBV19 and TRBJ1-2): DGGITQSPKYLFRKEGQNVTLSCEQNLNHDAMYWYRQDPGQGLRLIYYSQIVNDFQKGDIAEGYSVSREKKESFPLTVTSAQKNPTAFYLCASRPVTGGTYGYTFGSGTRLTVV.

CDR3 coding DNA: TGTGCCAGCAGCGCCGGGATAAACAATGAAAAACTGTTTTTT. The encoded protein is CASSAGINNEKLFF. The gene calls are TRBV9 and TRBJ1-4, with no clear D. The ends were cut back, 3 bases at V and 5 bases at J, with 11 bases in the middle. Germline V gene lookup returns CDR1 SGDLS and CDR2 YYNGEE. CDR3 size: 14 residues.

The V gene is TRBV28, the J gene TRBJ2-7; 9 bases agree with TRBD1. V lost 5 bases, J lost 7 bases, and 12 bases stayed unmatched. The CDR3 has 15 residues. Per the germline V gene, CDR1 is MDHEN and CDR2 is SYDVKM. This chain's CDR3 is CASSDRTGALGEQYF. For the CDR3, the DNA is TGTGCCAGCAGTGATCGGACAGGGGCCCTTGGAGAGCAGTACTTC.

This clone has a handful of counts. This chain connects TRBV7-8 to TRBJ2-5, with 10 bases fitting TRBD1. This CDR3 spans 15 amino acids. CDR1 and CDR2 from the germline V gene are SGHVS and FQNEAQ. V lost 5 bases to trimming and J lost 1 base; unmatched junction nucleotides: 4. In DNA, the CDR3 is TGTGCCAGCAGCCAGGGACAGGGGCGCCAAGAGACCCAGTACTTC. Protein: CASSQGQGRQETQYF.

The chain employs TRBV6-1 and TRBJ2-5, with 7 bases aligning to TRBD2. Per the germline V gene, CDR1 is MNHNS and CDR2 is SASEGT. Unmatched junction bases numbered 9, after V lost 11 bases and J lost 3 bases. This CDR3 spans 13 amino acids. This CDR3 reads CAAKRGLKETQYF. CDR3 nucleotides: TGTGCCGCCAAGCGGGGTTTGAAAGAGACCCAGTACTTC.